This T cell receptor beta chain was obtained from a study of T cells in Graves' hyperthyroidism and ophthalmopathy. Amplified TCR beta CDR3 regions came from RNA transcripts. Using the HTBI primer set, a first-round RT-PCR was run on the TCR CDR3. TCRdb called the multiplex PCR reads again in MiXCR, with one record for every CDR3 protein. Found here are under 350,000 distinct CDR3 sequences, approximately 17% of them singletons; the top ten hold around 58%. Patients with ophthalmopathy all had a Clinical Activity Score of at least 3, a NOSPECS grade of at least 4 and duration under 3 months. Points on this clonotype: The antigen remains unidentified.

Overall study findings and caveats: The authors' 13 V-J model separated ophthalmopathy from stable hyperthyroidism. In the blood, most expanded thyroid clonotypes above 0.001 appeared as well.

There are 14 residues in the CDR3. With V trimmed by 7 bases and J by 9 bases, 10 bases remained unmatched. The germline CDR1 and CDR2 sequences are SGDLS and YYNGEE. The sample comprised blood. The clonotype originates from a woman aged 55 to 70 with Graves' ophthalmopathy. The chain has TRBV9 and TRBJ1-5; TRBD1 matches at 10 bases. CDR3 DNA: TGTGCCAGCGCCGGGACAGGGGATGTATGGCCCCAGCATTTT. It is translated as CASAGTGDVWPQHF.